A single sample gave rise to the 29 T cell receptor beta chains below, sequenced in a study of CD8 T cells in Susac syndrome. Random hexamers were used to reverse transcribe roughly 0.45 to 1 ug of RNA. TCRdb fed the immunoSEQ multiplex PCR reads into MiXCR, producing one record per CDR3 protein. Counted here are more than 200,000 distinct CDR3 sequences, more than 85% occurring once; the ten biggest clones make up about 0.13%. Sequenced sample: CD8+ T cells from PBMCs. The origin of the receptors is a human donor with multiple sclerosis.

The CDR3 DNA reads as TGTGCCACCAGTGGCCAGAACACCGGGGAGCTGTTTTTT. This sequence encodes CATSGQNTGELFF. J is TRBJ2-2 and V is TRBV24-1; no clear D gene. The CDR3 runs 13 residues. Germline V gives CDR1 KGHDR, CDR2 SFDVKD. Between the trimmed V and J ends, which lost 5 bases and 1 base, there was a span of 4 bases.

The rearrangement uses TRBV28 and TRBJ2-1; D gene ambiguous. The germline V gene has CDR1 MDHEN and CDR2 SYDVKM. The germline V and J ends were trimmed by 4 bases and 2 bases, with 12 bases remaining between them. The CDR3 runs 15 residues. This CDR3 reads CASSSIPWAYNEQFF. The CDR3 region has the DNA TGTGCCAGCAGTTCAATACCGTGGGCCTACAATGAGCAGTTCTTC.

The gene calls are TRBV7-8 and TRBJ2-7, with 7 bases lining up with TRBD2. The trim removed 3 bases at V and 6 bases at J, leaving 8 bases unmatched. Germline-derived CDR1 and CDR2 are SGHVS and FQNEAQ. The CDR3 is 14 residues long. The CDR3 nucleotides are TGTGCCAGCAGCTTTAGGGAGGGCCCCGCCGAGCAGTACTTC. This gives the protein CASSFREGPAEQYF.

This chain joins TRBV3-1 and TRBJ1-2; D ambiguous. Germline V gene sequence: CDR1 LGHDT, CDR2 YNNKEL (reference sequence). The germline V and J ends were trimmed by 0 bases and 6 bases, with 17 bases remaining between them. This CDR3 comprises 16 residues. CDR3 loop: CASSQDLVDSNDGYTF. The CDR3 region has the DNA TGTGCCAGCAGCCAAGATCTGGTAGATTCAAACGATGGCTACACCTTC.

V usage is TRBV20-1 and J usage is TRBJ2-5; D is unclear. V lost 6 bases and J lost 2, with 13 bases in between. The CDR3 extends over 13 amino acids. Germline lookup yields CDR1 DFQATT and CDR2 SNEGSKA (reference sequence). The DNA for the CDR3 is TGCAGTGCCCCCCTCCAATCTCAAGAGACCCAGTACTTC. This encodes CSAPLQSQETQYF.

This clonotype is a singleton in its sample. The chain carries TRBV30 and TRBJ2-7, with 8 positions matching TRBD2. The CDR3 totals 13 residues. Germline trimming cut 7 bases from V and 6 bases from J; bases unmatched to any gene: 11. Germline CDR1 reads GTSNPN; CDR2 reads SVGIG (reference sequence). The CDR3 DNA reads TGTGCCTCTTCCGGGACTAGTGGAAGCGAGCAGTACTTC. Translation: CASSGTSGSEQYF.

This rearrangement joins TRBV13 to TRBJ2-1, with D possibly matching TRBD2 (5 bases). Germline CDR1 PRHDT, CDR2 FYEKMQ (reference sequence). This CDR3 is built from 14 residues. The V end lost 4 bases, the J end lost 3 bases, and 10 bases lay between the germline ends. CDR3 coding DNA: TGTGCCAGCAGCTCCGGGGTAGACTACAATGAGCAGTTCTTC. Protein sequence: CASSSGVDYNEQFF.

J is TRBJ2-7 and V is TRBV4-1; 8 bases agree with TRBD1. The CDR3 sequence is 18 residues long. The ends lost 1 base at V and 1 base at J; junction bases unmatched: 12. Germline CDR1 and CDR2: MGHRA and YSYEKL. This CDR3 reads CASSQGSSGTGVSYEQYF. The CDR3 coding sequence is TGCGCCAGCAGCCAAGGATCTTCCGGGACAGGAGTTTCCTACGAGCAGTACTTC.

This chain connects TRBV4-3 to TRBJ2-7, with 8 bases lining up with TRBD2. Trimming took 0 bases from V and 4 from J; bases not matched to a gene: 5. CDR3 length: 15 residues. Per the germline V gene, CDR1 is LGHNA and CDR2 is YSLEER. The CDR3 reads CASSQEQSGRYEQYF. CDR3 DNA sequence: TGCGCCAGCAGCCAAGAACAGAGCGGGAGATACGAGCAGTACTTC.

The rearrangement joins TRBV30 to TRBJ1-4; D not certain. The germline V and J ends were trimmed by 3 bases and 3 bases, with 11 bases remaining between them. The length of the CDR3 is 14 residues. CDR1 is GTSNPN, CDR2 SVGIG, per germline (reference sequence). The CDR3 reads CAWSPDGANEKLFF. CDR3 sequence (DNA): TGTGCCTGGAGCCCGGACGGGGCTAATGAAAAACTGTTTTTT.

In nucleotides, the CDR3 is TGTGCCAGCAGCGTAGGGGTGGGGGGGAGACGGGTCCATGAGCAGTTCTTC. It translates to CASSVGVGGRRVHEQFF. The rearrangement uses TRBV9 and TRBJ2-1, with 7 bases lining up with TRBD2. Germline V gene lookup returns CDR1 SGDLS and CDR2 YYNGEE. V shed 0 bases, J shed 8 bases, and the junction held 14 bases outside the gene matches. This CDR3 comprises 17 residues.

The rearrangement joins TRBV19 to TRBJ1-1; 8 positions agree with TRBD1. The length of the CDR3 is 15 residues. The V and J ends lost 4 bases and 3 bases, in that order; junction bases with no gene match: 7. In germline, CDR1 is LNHDA, CDR2 SQIVND (reference sequence). The CDR3 protein is CASSTWDRLDTEAFF. The CDR3, as DNA: TGTGCCAGTAGTACCTGGGACAGGCTAGACACTGAAGCTTTCTTT.

J is TRBJ2-7 and V is TRBV12-3 or TRBV12-4; D is possibly TRBD2 (6 bases). The V gene lost 10 bases and the J gene lost 5 bases, with 18 bases spanning the gap. CDR3 length equals 13 residues. CDR3 in DNA: TGTGCCACCACCGGAGGGCCTCACGACGAGCAGTACTTC. Encoded protein: CATTGGPHDEQYF.

The chain combines TRBV5-1 with TRBJ2-7, with D hard to call. Germline-derived CDR1 and CDR2 are SGHRS and YFSETQ. The CDR3 totals 13 residues. Trimming took off 1 base at V and 2 bases at J, with 7 bases between the two ends. The CDR3 DNA sequence: TGCGCCAGCAGCTTGCCAAACACCTACGAGCAGTACTTC. As protein: CASSLPNTYEQYF.

The rearrangement links TRBV11-2 to TRBJ2-7, with TRBD1 identical over 8 bases. After removal of 5 bases from V and 4 bases from J, the junction contained 7 bases not matched to a gene. Germline CDR1 SGHAT, CDR2 FQNNGV. The CDR3 has 14 residues. For the CDR3, the DNA is TGTGCCAGCAGCGAGGGGGACAGGATTTACGAGCAGTACTTC. As protein: CASSEGDRIYEQYF.

The chain couples TRBV19 to TRBJ1-5; tentative D call: TRBD1 (6 bases). Germline V gene sequence: CDR1 LNHDA, CDR2 SQIVND (reference sequence). Deletions cut 0 bases from V and 11 bases from J, with 11 bases between. The CDR3 covers 13 residues. The CDR3 bases are TGTGCCAGTAGTATAGATGGGGCAGGGGCCCAGCATTTT. Translation: CASSIDGAGAQHF. Filled out from reference TRBV19 and TRBJ1-5, the complete variable domain reads DGGITQSPKYLFRKEGQNVTLSCEQNLNHDAMYWYRQDPGQGLRLIYYSQIVNDFQKGDIAEGYSVSREKKESFPLTVTSAQKNPTAFYLCASSIDGAGAQHFGDGTRLSIL.

The genes are TRBV4-3 and TRBJ2-5; 10 nucleotides match TRBD1. Unmatched junction bases numbered 1, after V lost 2 bases and J lost 4 bases. Germline CDR1 and CDR2: LGHNA and YSLEER. The CDR3 loop spans 14 amino acids. The CDR3, as DNA: TGCGCCAGCAGCCAACGGACAGGGGGAGAGACCCAGTACTTC. Its translation: CASSQRTGGETQYF.

The V call is TRBV29-1, the J call TRBJ2-5; 9 nucleotides agree with TRBD2. Germline CDR1 is SQVTM and CDR2 is ANQGSEA. V shed 3 bases and J 1 base; nucleotides not matched to a gene: 12. The CDR3 is 17 amino acids. The CDR3 here is CSVDGNQLSGSQETQYF. The CDR3 DNA is TGCAGCGTTGACGGCAACCAACTTAGCGGGAGCCAAGAGACCCAGTACTTC.

The CDR3 DNA reads TGTGCCAGCAGCGGGGGGACACCGTTCAACCTCAATCAGCCCCAGCATTTT. Translation: CASSGGTPFNLNQPQHF. The chain is built from TRBV7-8 and TRBJ1-5, with D perhaps TRBD1 (6 bases). The CDR3 contains 17 residues. CDR1 and CDR2 from the germline V gene are SGHVS and FQNEAQ. Trimming stripped 5 bases from V and 3 bases from J, with 20 bases between.

The chain joins TRBV27 to TRBJ2-3, with D unresolved. Germline V lookup: CDR1 MNHEY, CDR2 SMNVEV (reference sequence). V was trimmed by 1 base and J by 0 bases, leaving 5 bases between them. This CDR3 spans 14 amino acids. The CDR3 region has the DNA TGTGCCAGCAGTTTATTATCTAGCACAGATACGCAGTATTTT. Amino acid sequence: CASSLLSSTDTQYF.

The V call is TRBV5-1, the J call TRBJ1-1; a possible D gene is TRBD1 (6 bases). Germline assignment: CDR1 SGHRS and CDR2 YFSETQ. CDR3 length equals 13 residues. The V end was cut by 2 bases, the J end by 8 bases, with 13 bases between. DNA for the CDR3: TGCGCCAGCAGCTTCTATCCAGGGGAGGAAGCTTTCTTT. Protein: CASSFYPGEEAFF.

This clonotype was seen just once. The chain recombines TRBV11-3 with TRBJ2-3; 12 bases line up with TRBD2. CDR3 length: 16 residues. In germline, CDR1 is SGHNT, CDR2 YENEEA. V dropped 6 bases and J dropped 2; count of bases not matched to a gene: 6. The CDR3 here is CASRLTSGGYTDTQYF. In nucleotides, the CDR3 is TGTGCCAGCAGGCTAACTAGCGGGGGGTACACAGATACGCAGTATTTT.

This clonotype was counted once. The chain carries TRBV12-3 or TRBV12-4 and TRBJ2-2, with 10 bases fitting TRBD1. V trimming: 6 bases; J trimming: 1 base; junction bases outside the gene matches: 2. This CDR3 region has 15 residues. This CDR3 reads CASSRDRGNTGELFF. Here the CDR3 DNA reads TGTGCCAGCAGCCGGGACAGGGGGAACACCGGGGAGCTGTTTTTT.

V gene TRBV11-2 combines with J gene TRBJ1-5; the D is unclear. The CDR3 runs to 14 residues. Trimming cost V 0 bases and J 3 bases, with 6 bases left between them. Germline V gene data show CDR1 as SGHAT and CDR2 as FQNNGV. Written as DNA, the CDR3 is TGTGCCAGCAGCTTAGATCACTTCAATCAGCCCCAGCATTTT. It is translated as CASSLDHFNQPQHF.

The rearrangement joins TRBV7-9 to TRBJ2-7; no firm D call. This CDR3 contains 14 residues. The germline V gene encodes CDR1 SEHNR and CDR2 FQNEAQ (reference sequence). The V end lost 5 bases, the J end lost 2 bases, and 13 bases lay between the germline ends. CDR3 sequence: CASSPLTGPYEQYF. As DNA, the CDR3 is TGTGCCAGCAGCCCCCTGACTGGCCCCTACGAGCAGTACTTC.

The chain's CDR3 is CASSQDLGTQYF. CDR3 nucleotide sequence: TGTGCCAGCAGCCAAGATTTGGGAACCCAGTACTTC. V gene TRBV3-1 combines with J gene TRBJ2-5; D gene ambiguous. This CDR3 is 12 amino acids long. Germline loops: CDR1 LGHDT, CDR2 YNNKEL (reference sequence). V was clipped by 0 bases and J by 8 bases, with 7 bases between them.

DNA of the CDR3: TGTGCCAGCAGCTGGGGGCAGGAGACCCAGTACTTC. This gives the protein CASSWGQETQYF. The chain uses TRBV5-4 and TRBJ2-5; a weak D match, TRBD1 (6 bases). V was trimmed by 3 bases and J by 5 bases, leaving 8 bases between them. The length of the CDR3 is 12 residues. Germline V gene sequence: CDR1 SGHNT, CDR2 YYREEE (reference sequence).

CDR3 sequence: CSVEGGTRYEQYF. The CDR3 DNA reads TGCAGCGTTGAAGGGGGGACACGCTACGAGCAGTACTTC. This chain links TRBV29-1 with TRBJ2-7, with D possibly matching TRBD1 (6 bases). Germline CDR1 SQVTM, CDR2 ANQGSEA. V lost 1 base and J lost 3, with 10 bases in between. The CDR3 consists of 13 residues.

The rearrangement links TRBV29-1 to TRBJ1-2, with unresolved D. This CDR3 comprises 14 residues. V lost 3 bases to trimming and J lost 6 bases, with 17 bases between them. CDR1 and CDR2 from the germline V gene are SQVTM and ANQGSEA. CDR3 sequence (DNA): TGCAGCGTTGATAGCTCGGTCCCGCTGAATGGCTACACCTTC. Residues: CSVDSSVPLNGYTF.